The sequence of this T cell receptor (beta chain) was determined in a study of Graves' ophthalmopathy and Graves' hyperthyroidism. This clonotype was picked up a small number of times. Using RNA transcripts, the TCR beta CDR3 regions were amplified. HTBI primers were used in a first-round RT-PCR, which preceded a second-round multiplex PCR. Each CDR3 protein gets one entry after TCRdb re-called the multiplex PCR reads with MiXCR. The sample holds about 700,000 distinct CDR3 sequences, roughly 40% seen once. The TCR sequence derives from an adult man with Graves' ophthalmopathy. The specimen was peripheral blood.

The CDR3 region is CASSVGPPQTGYTGELFF. The DNA of the CDR3 is TGTGCCAGCAGTGTAGGTCCCCCTCAGACGGGGTACACCGGGGAGCTGTTTTTT. The rearrangement links TRBV7-9 to TRBJ2-2; D might be TRBD2 (5 bases). This CDR3 is 18 amino acids long. Germline loops: CDR1 SEHNR, CDR2 FQNEAQ (reference sequence). The V and J ends lost 6 bases and 3 bases respectively, with 23 bases between them.